The entry that follows covers one TCR beta chain sequence. TCRdb reprocessed the RT-PCR reads with MiXCR, giving one entry per CDR3 protein. The sample includes 650,000 to 800,000 distinct CDR3 sequences, 12% to 15% of them seen just once. Unmatched junction bases numbered 10, after V lost 4 bases and J lost 5 bases. Germline V CDR1 and CDR2: SGHNT, YYREEE (reference sequence). The CDR3 totals 17 residues. The material sequenced was memory CD4+ T cells from blood. V and J are TRBV5-4 and TRBJ2-7; 15 bases fit TRBD2. The sequence came from a female donor in good health, serving as a healthy control. In nucleotides, the CDR3 is TGTGCCAGCAGCCAAGGGACTAGCGGGAGGTATTTGGACGAGCAGTACTTC. Residues: CASSQGTSGRYLDEQYF.